The clone carrying this T cell receptor beta chain was seen a handful of times. The antigen remains unidentified. The data derive from a study of beta chain features in type 1 diabetes. Turning to the study itself: The patient and healthy donor groups were comparable for age, gender and cell yields. Study findings and constraints: Relative to healthy donors, patients appeared to have naive, central memory and Treg TCRB repertoires that were more similar.

cDNA synthesis used the whole RNA isolate, giving expressed TCRB sequences. Assay used: immunoSEQ multiplex PCR; TCRdb lists only in-frame clones, some missing. In the table there are 250,000 to 400,000 clones, 14% of which are singletons. The CDR3 contains 14 residues. The germline CDR1 and CDR2 sequences are SGHDN and FVKESK. With 4 bases clipped from V and 6 bases from J, the junction kept 5 bases outside the gene matches. The sequence was collected from a young man in good health. This sequence joins TRBV14 and TRBJ2-2; 7 bases are shared with TRBD1. The specimen was central memory CD4+ T cells from blood. In nucleotides, the CDR3 is TGTGCCAGCAGCCTATATCAGGGGGCCGGGGAGCTGTTTTTT. This codes for CASSLYQGAGELFF.